These 24 T cell receptor beta chains came from one sample sequenced in a study of OX40 agonist ivuxolimab in advanced cancers. Repertoires were generated with immunoSEQ multiplex PCR, while TCRdb's copy carries only in-frame clones and drops some. The sample includes roughly 60,000 clones, 80% to 95% of them seen just once. The sample here was CD4+ or CD8+ T cells sorted from blood, taken in a trial of the OX40 agonist ivuxolimab. All receptors come from an adult with an advanced solid tumor such as melanoma, head and neck, liver or kidney cancer.

The chain links TRBV5-1 to TRBJ2-5; D could derive from TRBD1 or TRBD2 (5 bases each). CDR1 SGHRS and CDR2 YFSETQ come from the germline V gene. Trimming cost V 6 bases and J 3 bases, with 18 bases left between them. This CDR3 is built from 15 residues. CDR3 in DNA: TGCGCCAGCACCGCTACTCTAGGGACCGAAGAGACCCAGTACTTC. Its translation is CASTATLGTEETQYF.

This chain connects TRBV29-1 to TRBJ2-1, with D maybe TRBD1 (5 bases). Trimming took 2 bases from V and 0 from J, leaving 14 bases between them. The CDR3 spans 16 residues. Per the germline V gene, CDR1 is SQVTM and CDR2 is ANQGSEA. The CDR3 coding sequence is TGCAGCGTTGAATCTGGGGCCCCCGGCTCCTACAATGAGCAGTTCTTC. Protein product: CSVESGAPGSYNEQFF.

V is TRBV19 and J is TRBJ1-5; a possible D gene is TRBD1 (5 bases). Germline-derived CDR1 and CDR2 are LNHDA and SQIVND (reference sequence). Between the trimmed V and J ends, which lost 6 bases and 6 bases, there was a span of 15 bases. This CDR3 has 14 residues. CDR3: CASSTGGEGQPQHF. DNA of the CDR3: TGTGCCAGTAGCACGGGGGGAGAGGGTCAGCCCCAGCATTTT.

The chain carries TRBV7-9 and TRBJ2-1; D remains ambiguous. In germline, CDR1 is SEHNR, CDR2 FQNEAQ (reference sequence). V gave up 2 bases and J gave up 0 bases, with 5 bases separating them. The CDR3 length is 14 residues. The CDR3 coding sequence is TGTGCCAGCAGCTTACAGTACTCCTACAATGAGCAGTTCTTC. It specifies CASSLQYSYNEQFF.

This chain links TRBV5-6 with TRBJ2-2; tentative D call: TRBD2 (6 bases). V was clipped by 3 bases and J by 1 base, with 10 bases between them. The CDR3 sequence is 15 residues long. Germline V gives CDR1 SGHDT, CDR2 YYEEEE. DNA for the CDR3: TGTGCCAGCAGCTACCGGGGGTGGAACACCGGGGAGCTGTTTTTT. Translating it yields CASSYRGWNTGELFF.

The chain has TRBV12-5 and TRBJ2-1; 12 bases are shared with TRBD2. In germline, CDR1 is LGHNT, CDR2 FRNRAP. The trim removed 6 bases at V and 7 bases at J, leaving 10 bases unmatched. This CDR3 region has 16 residues. CDR3 sequence reads: CASGPPGTSGWNEQFF. The CDR3, as DNA: TGTGCTAGTGGACCTCCGGGGACTAGCGGGTGGAATGAGCAGTTCTTC.

The chain employs TRBV29-1 and TRBJ2-7; 7 bases align to TRBD1. Germline CDR1 reads SQVTM; CDR2 reads ANQGSEA. CDR3 size: 12 residues. V lost 6 bases and J lost 6; bases outside the gene matches: 8. The CDR3 bases are TGCAGCGTGAGACAGGGAGTGGTCGAGCAGTACTTC. As protein: CSVRQGVVEQYF.

The chain has TRBV5-4 and TRBJ1-4, with 9 bases identical to TRBD1. CDR3 length: 15 amino acids. The J segment lost 5 bases and the V segment lost 3 bases, leaving 5 bases of the junction unmatched. Germline V gene data show CDR1 as SGHNT and CDR2 as YYREEE (reference sequence). The CDR3 loop is CASSYTGGVNEKLFF. CDR3 coding DNA: TGTGCCAGCAGCTACACAGGGGGCGTGAATGAAAAACTGTTTTTT. Full variable domain (rest looked up from reference TRBV5-4 and TRBJ1-4): ETGVTQSPTHLIKTRGQQVTLRCSSQSGHNTVSWYQQALGQGPQFIFQYYREEENGRGNFPPRFSGLQFPNYSSELNVNALELDDSALYLCASSYTGGVNEKLFFGSGTQLSVL.

V is TRBV5-4 and J is TRBJ2-7; the D gene is possibly TRBD1 (5 bases). V lost 4 bases, J lost 7 bases, and 21 bases lay in between. The CDR3 is 15 residues long. Germline V gives CDR1 SGHNT, CDR2 YYREEE (reference sequence). The CDR3 is CASSPDGQRIQEQYF. The CDR3 coding sequence is TGTGCCAGCAGCCCGGACGGACAACGGATCCAAGAGCAGTACTTC. Looking up the rest from reference TRBV5-4 and TRBJ2-7 gives the full variable domain: ETGVTQSPTHLIKTRGQQVTLRCSSQSGHNTVSWYQQALGQGPQFIFQYYREEENGRGNFPPRFSGLQFPNYSSELNVNALELDDSALYLCASSPDGQRIQEQYFGPGTRLTVT.

The genes are TRBV14 and TRBJ2-1; 11 bases map to TRBD2. After removal of 1 base from V and 6 bases from J, the junction contained 5 bases not matched to a gene. CDR1 is SGHDN and CDR2 is FVKESK in the germline V gene. The CDR3 has 16 amino acids. CDR3 sequence reads: CASSQGTLAGANEQFF. The CDR3 DNA sequence: TGTGCCAGCAGCCAAGGGACACTAGCGGGAGCCAATGAGCAGTTCTTC.

This sequence joins TRBV2 and TRBJ2-3; TRBD2 aligns across 8 bases. Germline V gives CDR1 SNHLY, CDR2 FYNNEI. The CDR3 has 12 residues. Germline trimming cut 11 bases from V and 8 bases from J; bases unmatched to any gene: 9. The CDR3 loop is CASGTRLGTQYF. The CDR3 bases are TGTGCCTCCGGGACTAGACTCGGTACGCAGTATTTT.

This clone occurred a few times. The rearrangement links TRBV7-9 to TRBJ2-1; no reliable D call. From germline, CDR1 is SEHNR and CDR2 FQNEAQ (reference sequence). V lost 1 base, J lost 12 bases, and 10 bases lay in between. The CDR3 is 12 amino acids. DNA for the CDR3: TGTGCCAGCAGCTTAGGGGTTTCGGTGCAGTTCTTC. Translating gives CASSLGVSVQFF.

This sequence joins TRBV5-1 and TRBJ1-1; 7 bases agree with TRBD1. With 7 bases clipped from V and 3 bases from J, the junction kept 12 bases outside the gene matches. CDR1 is SGHRS and CDR2 is YFSETQ in the germline V gene. This CDR3 has 15 residues. The CDR3 here is CASARGPQGDTEAFF. In DNA form, the CDR3 reads TGCGCCAGCGCTCGGGGGCCTCAGGGGGACACTGAAGCTTTCTTT.

CDR3 nucleotides: TGTGCCAGCAGCTTAGCGTGGGACAGCACCTACGAGCAGTACTTC. Protein product: CASSLAWDSTYEQYF. V and J are TRBV7-8 and TRBJ2-7; TRBD1 agrees at 7 bases. There are 15 residues in the CDR3. Germline V gives CDR1 SGHVS, CDR2 FQNEAQ. Trimming took 0 bases from V and 2 from J; bases not matched to a gene: 4.

This chain joins TRBV14 and TRBJ2-1; TRBD2 aligns across 13 bases. Trimming took 0 bases from V and 5 from J; bases not matched to a gene: 10. The CDR3 totals 19 residues. The germline V gene encodes CDR1 SGHDN and CDR2 FVKESK. CDR3 protein: CASSQDRRVGTSGNNEQFF. The CDR3 DNA reads as TGTGCCAGCAGCCAAGATCGACGGGTCGGGACTAGCGGGAACAATGAGCAGTTCTTC.

The chain is built from TRBV11-3 and TRBJ2-4; maybe TRBD1 (5 bases). This CDR3 has 16 amino acids. The germline V gene encodes CDR1 SGHNT and CDR2 YENEEA. V lost 3 bases to trimming and J lost 0 bases, with 12 bases between them. The CDR3 here is CASSFTGQIAKNIQYF. As DNA, the CDR3 is TGTGCCAGCAGCTTTACAGGTCAGATAGCCAAAAACATTCAGTACTTC.

The J gene is TRBJ1-1, the V gene TRBV2; tentative D call: TRBD1 (6 bases). There are 12 residues in the CDR3. Looked up from germline, CDR1 is SNHLY and CDR2 is FYNNEI. With 6 bases removed from V and 6 bases from J, the gap between germline ends came to 11 bases. The CDR3, as DNA: TGTGCCAGCAGACTACAGGGCCCTGAAGCTTTCTTT. Protein sequence: CASRLQGPEAFF.

The chain couples TRBV12-5 to TRBJ2-1, with D possibly matching TRBD1 (5 bases). Trimming shortened V by 6 bases and J by 6 bases, and 12 bases separated the two germline ends. From germline, CDR1 is LGHNT and CDR2 FRNRAP. CDR3 size: 13 residues. The CDR3 nucleotides are TGTGCTAGTGGGGCGGACACCAGCAATGAGCAGTTCTTC. The encoded protein is CASGADTSNEQFF. Full variable domain (outside the CDR3, taken from reference TRBV12-5 and TRBJ2-1): DARVTQTPRHKVTEMGQEVTMRCQPILGHNTVFWYRQTMMQGLELLAYFRNRAPLDDSGMPKDRFSAEMPDATLATLKIQPSEPRDSAVYFCASGADTSNEQFFGPGTRLTVL.

The chain recombines TRBV27 with TRBJ2-6; no clear D gene. Trimming took off 6 bases at V and 0 bases at J, with 9 bases between the two ends. The V gene's germline CDR1 is MNHEY and CDR2 SMNVEV (reference sequence). The CDR3 loop spans 15 amino acids. CDR3 bases: TGTGCCAGCAGCTTTACACTCTCTGGGGCCAACGTCCTGACTTTC. It specifies CASSFTLSGANVLTF.

The rearrangement uses TRBV2 and TRBJ2-1, with a weak D call TRBD2 (5 bases). Trimming removed 3 bases from V and 0 bases from J, with 9 bases in between. The CDR3 sequence is 15 residues long. CDR1 is SNHLY and CDR2 is FYNNEI in the germline V gene. The CDR3 DNA sequence: TGTGCCAGCAGTGAGGGAGAAAGCTCCTACAATGAGCAGTTCTTC. Amino acid sequence: CASSEGESSYNEQFF. The full variable domain, in which reference TRBV2 and TRBJ2-1 provide the parts outside the CDR3, is EPEVTQTPSHQVTQMGQEVILRCVPISNHLYFYWYRQILGQKVEFLVSFYNNEISEKSEIFDDQFSVERPDGSNFTLKIRSTKLEDSAMYFCASSEGESSYNEQFFGPGTRLTVL.

The chain links TRBV19 to TRBJ1-1; 10 bases fit TRBD1. The junction had 7 bases not matched to a gene; V was cut back by 6 bases and J by 3 bases. The CDR3 is 15 amino acids. In germline, CDR1 is LNHDA, CDR2 SQIVND (reference sequence). CDR3 loop: CASRSVGQGDTEAFF. The DNA of the CDR3 is TGTGCCAGTAGATCCGTTGGACAGGGGGACACTGAAGCTTTCTTT. Full variable domain (missing parts from reference TRBV19 and TRBJ1-1): DGGITQSPKYLFRKEGQNVTLSCEQNLNHDAMYWYRQDPGQGLRLIYYSQIVNDFQKGDIAEGYSVSREKKESFPLTVTSAQKNPTAFYLCASRSVGQGDTEAFFGQGTRLTVV.

This clone is classed as medium-sized (0.01 to 0.1%). The sample has other DNA sequences that encode this CDR3 too. V gene TRBV2 combines with J gene TRBJ2-7; TRBD2 matches at 9 bases. The CDR3 loop spans 14 amino acids. CDR1 and CDR2 from the germline V gene are SNHLY and FYNNEI. V was clipped by 6 bases and J by 6 bases; unmatched bases: 9. The CDR3 here is CASRVAGATFEQYF. The CDR3 region has the DNA TGTGCCAGCAGGGTAGCGGGAGCGACCTTCGAGCAGTACTTC.

The chain couples TRBV14 to TRBJ2-3, with D perhaps matching TRBD2 (6 bases). The V end was cut by 0 bases, the J end by 0 bases, with 10 bases between. The germline V gene encodes CDR1 SGHDN and CDR2 FVKESK. The length of the CDR3 is 16 residues. In DNA form, the CDR3 reads TGTGCCAGCAGCCAAGATTACGGGACTAGCACAGATACGCAGTATTTT. It encodes CASSQDYGTSTDTQYF.

The J gene is TRBJ2-3, the V gene TRBV20-1; no reliable D call. Germline CDR1 and CDR2: DFQATT and SNEGSKA (reference sequence). The V end lost 2 bases, the J end lost 0 bases, and 0 bases lay between the germline ends. The length of the CDR3 is 11 residues. The DNA of the CDR3 is TGCAGTGCTAGAAGCACAGATACGCAGTATTTT. Translated: CSARSTDTQYF.